This T cell receptor (beta chain) was obtained from a study of beta chain features in type 1 diabetes. Broader study findings: Shortening that was moderate but significant affected the TCRB CDR3s of Type 1 diabetes patients in all four CD4+ subsets.

With regard to this clone: The antigen is unknown.

The study reverse transcribed the entire isolated RNA, so it sequenced expressed TCRB transcripts. The protocol was immunoSEQ multiplex PCR, while the TCRdb copy is restricted to in-frame clones and leaves out a portion. The sample includes 35,000 to 45,000 clones, around 60% seen only once; the top ten take 2% to 2.5%. Heparinised blood was drawn once per donor, averaging roughly 120 mL. Sorting with CD45RO/CCR7/CD25/CD127/CD95/CD27 yielded naive, central memory, regulatory and stem-like memory CD4+ cells. The sequenced sample consisted of Tregs from blood. The sequence was collected from a woman aged 30 to 39 in good health.

The CDR3 here is CASSLTGTNRGIQYF. CDR3 DNA sequence: TGCGCCAGCAGCTTGACCGGGACAAATCGGGGCATTCAGTACTTC. The genes are TRBV5-1 and TRBJ2-4, with D possibly being TRBD1 (6 bases). Trimming took 1 base from V and 9 from J, leaving 17 bases between them. CDR3 length: 15 residues. The germline V gene has CDR1 SGHRS and CDR2 YFSETQ.